In this sample, the clone carrying this TCR beta chain turned up many times. As yet, its antigen is unknown. This entry belongs to a study of early T cells in non-severe SARS-CoV-2 infection. Study as a whole: Unsorted whole-blood RNA was sequenced in bulk, leaving chains unpaired. Study-level results: Matching against VDJdb likely underestimated virus-specific expansions, favoring anti-spike CD8.

As part of library construction, unique molecular identifiers were attached to individual cDNA molecules. TCRdb re-derived calls from the 5' RACE reads in MiXCR, one entry per CDR3 protein. The top ten clones hold more than 2.5% of a sample with some 66,000 distinct CDR3 sequences, roughly 10% of them seen once. V was pared by 3 bases and J by 12 bases, with 18 bases between. The CDR3 length is 13 residues. Germline V gene sequence: CDR1 SGHRS, CDR2 YFSETQ. This chain joins TRBV5-1 and TRBJ1-2; no clear D gene. This sequence originates from an adult who was a healthcare worker with PCR-confirmed SARS-CoV-2 infection or an uninfected control (not recorded which). The specimen sequenced was whole blood. CDR3 bases: TGCGCCAGCAGCTCTCCCGGGGAGGGTGAGCACACCTTC. It yields the protein CASSSPGEGEHTF.